The next 29 T cell receptor beta chains were all read from a single sample in a study of cytomegalovirus exposure and HLA in healthy donors. With 60 Vbeta and 13 Jbeta primers, the PCR was carried out. Data came from immunoSEQ multiplex PCR; TCRdb stores just in-frame clones and leaves some out. The sample has around 190,000 clones, 65% to 85% seen once. The sequencing sample was made of PBMCs. The receptor set was obtained from a man aged 55 to 69 in good health and CMV-seronegative.

Of note for this clone: This specimen includes other DNA sequences encoding the same CDR3. This chain connects TRBV4-3 to TRBJ2-5; no definite D call. Germline V gene lookup returns CDR1 LGHNA and CDR2 YSLEER. V lost 0 bases and J lost 5, with 7 bases in between. The CDR3 has 13 amino acids. CDR3 residues: CASSQDLRETQYF. The CDR3 DNA follows: TGCGCCAGCAGCCAAGACCTCAGGGAGACCCAGTACTTC.

The V gene is TRBV5-8, the J gene TRBJ2-2; D remains unclear. V shed 0 bases and J shed 9 bases, with 12 bases lying between them. The CDR3 is 14 amino acids. Germline V gene lookup returns CDR1 SGHTS and CDR2 YDEGEE. The DNA for the CDR3 is TGTGCCAGCAGCTTGGGGTCTAGTTTCCGGGAGCTGTTTTTT. As protein: CASSLGSSFRELFF.

The chain employs TRBV7-2 and TRBJ1-1, with D unclear. The CDR3 sequence is 13 residues long. V was cut by 3 bases and J by 4 bases, with 9 bases left in between. Germline V lookup: CDR1 SGHTA, CDR2 FQGNSA. The CDR3 sequence is CASSLPSTTEAFF. The CDR3 DNA sequence: TGTGCCAGCAGCTTGCCCTCTACCACTGAAGCTTTCTTT.

Many counts were recorded for this clone. The J gene is TRBJ2-7, the V gene TRBV27, with TRBD1 matching 11 bases. CDR3 length: 13 residues. J was trimmed by 7 bases and V by 8 bases; bases with no gene match: 7. Germline loops: CDR1 MNHEY, CDR2 SMNVEV (reference sequence). This CDR3 is CASFGQGAGEQYF. The DNA of the CDR3 is TGTGCCAGCTTTGGACAGGGGGCAGGGGAGCAGTACTTC.

This sequence joins TRBV5-1 and TRBJ2-7; 8 positions match TRBD1. After removal of 5 bases from V and 2 bases from J, the junction contained 6 bases not matched to a gene. CDR1 is SGHRS, CDR2 YFSETQ, per germline. The CDR3 covers 14 residues. The chain's CDR3 is CASSSGQGPYEQYF. In DNA, the CDR3 is TGCGCCAGCAGTTCCGGACAGGGACCCTACGAGCAGTACTTC. Full variable domain (missing parts from reference TRBV5-1 and TRBJ2-7): KAGVTQTPRYLIKTRGQQVTLSCSPISGHRSVSWYQQTPGQGLQFLFEYFSETQRNKGNFPGRFSGRQFSNSRSEMNVSTLELGDSALYLCASSSGQGPYEQYFGPGTRLTVT.

In its sample, this clone was seen a few times. Sequence at one end of the junction differs from germline and may be a read error. The chain recombines TRBV25-1 with TRBJ1-1, with D unresolved. Germline CDR1 reads MGHDK; CDR2 reads SYGVNS. The CDR3 consists of 11 residues. The CDR3 protein is CASSNGGFCIF. The CDR3 DNA reads TGTGCCAGCAGCAATGGAGGCTTTTGCATCTTT.

The sample holds one count of this clone. V and J are TRBV2 and TRBJ2-1; D is undetermined. Germline V gene sequence: CDR1 SNHLY, CDR2 FYNNEI. The V gene lost 7 bases and the J gene lost 7 bases, with 8 bases spanning the gap. The CDR3 runs to 11 residues. The CDR3 nucleotides are TGTGCCAGCACTGACCAGAATGAGCAGTTCTTC. This translates into CASTDQNEQFF.

This clone came up once. A read error may produce the germline difference seen at one junction end. V usage is TRBV4-1 and J usage is TRBJ2-2, with a possible D match to TRBD1 (6 bases). This CDR3 comprises 18 residues. Germline loops: CDR1 MGHRA, CDR2 YSYEKL. DNA for the CDR3: TGCGCCAGCAGGCAAGCGATTCTGGGACATTGGAACACCGGGGAGCTGTTTTTT. It encodes CASRQAILGHWNTGELFF.

This rearrangement joins TRBV6-1 to TRBJ2-1, with 11 nucleotides matching TRBD2. The V segment lost 5 bases and the J segment 15 bases; nucleotides outside the gene matches: 15. The CDR3 runs to 15 residues. The germline CDR1 and CDR2 sequences are MNHNS and SASEGT. CDR3: CASSPGTLAGALPFF. The CDR3 DNA reads as TGTGCCAGCAGTCCCGGGACACTAGCGGGGGCGCTTCCGTTCTTC.

This clone occurred a few times. The chain recombines TRBV5-4 with TRBJ2-7; 8 bases are a match to TRBD1. The CDR3 length is 15 residues. Losses at the gene ends were 3 bases for V and 4 bases for J; bases not matched to a gene: 9. Germline CDR1 is SGHNT and CDR2 is YYREEE (reference sequence). CDR3 nucleotides: TGTGCCAGCAGCTACCCGGACAGGGTTGTGTACGAGCAGTACTTC. It encodes CASSYPDRVVYEQYF.

The V call is TRBV7-2, the J call TRBJ2-1; 11 nucleotides match TRBD2. The germline V gene encodes CDR1 SGHTA and CDR2 FQGNSA. Unmatched junction bases numbered 8, after V lost 5 bases and J lost 8 bases. This CDR3 spans 15 amino acids. The CDR3 loop reads CASSTQLAGDHEQFF. CDR3 nucleotide sequence: TGTGCCAGCAGCACGCAACTAGCGGGAGACCATGAGCAGTTCTTC.

The rearrangement uses TRBV9 and TRBJ2-4; 11 bases map to TRBD2. Germline values: CDR1 SGDLS, CDR2 YYNGEE. This CDR3 has 14 residues. The V gene end was trimmed by 3 bases and the J gene end by 7 bases; junction bases not matched to a gene: 3. Here the CDR3 reads CASSALAGGNIQYF. CDR3 nucleotide sequence: TGTGCCAGCAGCGCCCTAGCGGGGGGTAACATTCAGTACTTC.

The rearrangement uses TRBV14 and TRBJ2-5, with 8 nucleotides matching TRBD1. The germline CDR1 and CDR2 sequences are SGHDN and FVKESK. The ends lost 0 bases at V and 5 bases at J; junction bases unmatched: 11. The CDR3 length is 17 residues. As DNA, the CDR3 is TGTGCCAGCAGCCAAGAGGAGGCCAGGGGGCGGTGGGAGACCCAGTACTTC. This codes for CASSQEEARGRWETQYF.

This clone occurred a few times. J is TRBJ1-3 and V is TRBV4-2, with 7 bases that match TRBD1. V was pared by 2 bases and J by 3 bases, with 7 bases of the junction left unmatched. The CDR3 loop spans 16 amino acids. Germline values: CDR1 LGHNA, CDR2 YNFKEQ. CDR3 loop: CASSQPIQGSGNTIYF. The DNA for the CDR3 is TGTGCCAGCAGCCAACCCATACAGGGGAGTGGAAACACCATATATTTT.

J is TRBJ2-7 and V is TRBV4-2; TRBD2 matches 10 bases. With V trimmed by 1 base and J by 3 bases, 6 bases remained unmatched. The CDR3 is made up of 16 amino acids. Germline values: CDR1 LGHNA, CDR2 YNFKEQ. CDR3 in amino acids: CASSQVVAGGDYEQYF. CDR3 bases: TGTGCCAGCAGCCAAGTCGTAGCGGGAGGTGACTACGAGCAGTACTTC.

The rearrangement links TRBV19 to TRBJ2-2, with D possibly TRBD1 on 5 matching bases. Trimming stripped 11 bases from V and 8 bases from J, with 18 bases between. This CDR3 has 13 amino acids. Germline loops: CDR1 LNHDA, CDR2 SQIVND (reference sequence). Here the CDR3 reads CAAGDSWSGELFF. CDR3 DNA: TGTGCCGCAGGAGACAGTTGGTCGGGGGAGCTGTTTTTT.

In this sample, this clone turned up a few times. The CDR3 protein is CAGGQGAGAFF. CDR3 in DNA: TGTGCCGGGGGACAGGGGGCTGGGGCTTTCTTT. The rearrangement uses TRBV2 and TRBJ1-1; TRBD1 agrees at 12 bases. Trimming at V came to 11 bases and at J to 11 bases, leaving 6 bases not matched to a gene. CDR3 length equals 11 residues. Germline CDR1 and CDR2: SNHLY and FYNNEI. The complete variable domain, with remaining parts taken from reference TRBV2 and TRBJ1-1, reads EPEVTQTPSHQVTQMGQEVILRCVPISNHLYFYWYRQILGQKVEFLVSFYNNEISEKSEIFDDQFSVERPDGSNFTLKIRSTKLEDSAMYFCAGGQGAGAFFGQGTRLTVV.

The chain is built from TRBV5-1 and TRBJ1-4; perhaps TRBD1 as D (5 bases). Germline-derived CDR1 and CDR2 are SGHRS and YFSETQ. V lost 5 bases and J 5 bases, leaving 13 bases between the germline ends. The CDR3 is 14 residues long. DNA of the CDR3: TGCGCCAGCAGAATGGGGCAGGGCAATGAAAAACTGTTTTTT. Translated: CASRMGQGNEKLFF.

The chain joins TRBV5-8 to TRBJ1-1; D ambiguous. This CDR3 has 14 amino acids. CDR1 is SGHTS and CDR2 is YDEGEE in the germline V gene. With 1 base removed from V and 5 bases from J, the gap between germline ends came to 12 bases. The DNA of the CDR3 is TGTGCCAGCAGCTTGCGTGGAGGGAGGACTGAAGCTTTCTTT. This codes for CASSLRGGRTEAFF.

The CDR3 DNA is TGTGCCAGCAGCCAAAAAGATCGTGCGGGGGAGGCTTTCTTT. Its protein is CASSQKDRAGEAFF. This chain joins TRBV9 and TRBJ1-1; weak D call: TRBD1 (5 bases). In germline, CDR1 is SGDLS, CDR2 YYNGEE. With 4 bases removed from V and 11 bases from J, the gap between germline ends came to 21 bases. The CDR3 totals 14 residues.

The J gene is TRBJ2-5, the V gene TRBV6-5; D is uncertain. CDR3 length: 13 amino acids. Germline V gene lookup returns CDR1 MNHEY and CDR2 SVGAGI. V lost 5 bases, J lost 5 bases, and 12 bases lay in between. In DNA, the CDR3 is TGTGCCAGCAGTCCGTCGAGGTGGGAGACCCAGTACTTC. Amino acids: CASSPSRWETQYF.

V gene TRBV5-4 combines with J gene TRBJ2-1; D may be TRBD1 (6 bases). CDR3 length equals 15 residues. V lost 3 bases and J lost 4, with 14 bases in between. Germline V gene lookup returns CDR1 SGHNT and CDR2 YYREEE (reference sequence). CDR3 protein: CASSSQAGVYNEQFF. DNA for the CDR3: TGTGCCAGCAGCTCCCAGGCAGGGGTTTACAATGAGCAGTTCTTC.

The CDR3 DNA follows: TGTGCCAGCAGCCACGACAGCTACAATGAGCAGTTCTTC. Its protein is CASSHDSYNEQFF. The chain is built from TRBV5-4 and TRBJ2-1, with a possible D match to TRBD1 (5 bases). This CDR3 spans 13 amino acids. The germline CDR1 and CDR2 sequences are SGHNT and YYREEE (reference sequence). Between the trimmed V and J ends, which lost 4 bases and 3 bases, there was a span of 8 bases.

The chain recombines TRBV6-6 with TRBJ1-3; 7 bases fit TRBD1. Per germline, CDR1 MNHNY and CDR2 SVGAGI (reference sequence). The CDR3 runs 16 residues. J gave up 3 bases and V 7 bases, and 12 bases lay outside the gene matches. CDR3 in DNA: TGTGCCAGCAAGCAGGGGGAGATTATTAATGGAAACACCATATATTTT. Its protein product is CASKQGEIINGNTIYF.

The chain links TRBV10-3 to TRBJ2-7; tentative D call: TRBD1 (6 bases). Trimming took off 2 bases at V and 7 bases at J, with 15 bases between the two ends. The CDR3 extends over 14 amino acids. Germline V CDR1 and CDR2: ENHRY, SYGVKD. The CDR3 protein is CAISEQGPSGEQYF. The CDR3 DNA sequence: TGTGCCATCAGTGAGCAGGGGCCCTCGGGAGAGCAGTACTTC.

J is TRBJ2-7 and V is TRBV4-1; 8 bases are a match to TRBD2. Germline CDR1 reads MGHRA; CDR2 reads YSYEKL. The CDR3 runs 14 residues. The V and J ends lost 0 bases and 5 bases, in that order; junction bases with no gene match: 3. CDR3 in DNA: TGCGCCAGCAGCCAAGAGGTAGCGGGAAACGAGCAGTACTTC. The encoded protein is CASSQEVAGNEQYF.

V and J are TRBV7-6 and TRBJ1-4, with a tentative D call TRBD1 (5 bases). The V and J ends lost 2 bases and 7 bases respectively, with 11 bases between them. The CDR3 covers 14 residues. Germline assignment: CDR1 SGHVS and CDR2 FNYEAQ. CDR3 amino acids: CASSLTLGGEKLFF. CDR3 sequence (DNA): TGTGCCAGCAGCTTAACCCTGGGGGGTGAAAAACTGTTTTTT.

The chain is built from TRBV6-1 and TRBJ1-5, with unresolved D. The germline V gene has CDR1 MNHNS and CDR2 SASEGT. The CDR3 spans 14 residues. Trimming pared 4 bases from V and 0 bases from J, leaving 7 bases between. The CDR3 region has the DNA TGTGCCAGCAGTGTTGTATATAGCAATCAGCCCCAGCATTTT. It specifies CASSVVYSNQPQHF.

This clone came up a few times. The V and J genes are TRBV7-9 and TRBJ2-3; D is perhaps TRBD2 (6 bases). The germline gives CDR1 SEHNR, CDR2 FQNEAQ (reference sequence). V lost 5 bases and J 0 bases, leaving 12 bases between the germline ends. The CDR3 is 15 amino acids. The DNA of the CDR3 is TGTGCCAGCAGCCCACATAGCGGTAGCACAGATACGCAGTATTTT. It specifies CASSPHSGSTDTQYF.